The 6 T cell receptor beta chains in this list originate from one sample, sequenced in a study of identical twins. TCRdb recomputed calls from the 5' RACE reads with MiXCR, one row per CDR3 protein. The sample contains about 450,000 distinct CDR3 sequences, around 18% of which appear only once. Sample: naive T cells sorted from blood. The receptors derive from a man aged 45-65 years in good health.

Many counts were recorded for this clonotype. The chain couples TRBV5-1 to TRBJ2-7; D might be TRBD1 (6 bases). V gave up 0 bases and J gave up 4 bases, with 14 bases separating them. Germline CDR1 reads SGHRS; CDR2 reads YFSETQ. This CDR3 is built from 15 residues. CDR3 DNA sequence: TGCGCCAGCAGCTTGGAGGGCAGGGGTCAATACGAGCAGTACTTC. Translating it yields CASSLEGRGQYEQYF.

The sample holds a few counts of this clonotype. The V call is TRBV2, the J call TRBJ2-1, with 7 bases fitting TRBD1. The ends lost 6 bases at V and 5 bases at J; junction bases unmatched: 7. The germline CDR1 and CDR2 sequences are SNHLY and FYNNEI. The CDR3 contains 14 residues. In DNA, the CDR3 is TGTGCCAGCAGAGCCGGGACAGTCGACAATGAGCAGTTCTTC. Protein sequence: CASRAGTVDNEQFF.

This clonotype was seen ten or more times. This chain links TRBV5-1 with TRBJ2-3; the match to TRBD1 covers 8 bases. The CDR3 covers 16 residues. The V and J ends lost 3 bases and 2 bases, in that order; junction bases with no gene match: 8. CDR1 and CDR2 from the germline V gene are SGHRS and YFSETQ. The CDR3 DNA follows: TGCGCCAGCAGCTCGACAGGGGATGGAGTCACAGATACGCAGTATTTT. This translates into CASSSTGDGVTDTQYF.

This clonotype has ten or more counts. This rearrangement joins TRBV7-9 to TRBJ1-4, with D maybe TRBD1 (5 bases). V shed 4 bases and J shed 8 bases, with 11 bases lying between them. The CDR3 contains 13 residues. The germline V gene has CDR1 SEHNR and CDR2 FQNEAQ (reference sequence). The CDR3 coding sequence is TGTGCCAGCAGCTCGGGACGGGACGAAAAACTGTTTTTT. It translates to CASSSGRDEKLFF.

In DNA form, the CDR3 reads TGCAGTGTCGGACACGCGAACACTGAAGCTTTCTTT. This encodes CSVGHANTEAFF. The rearrangement uses TRBV20-1 and TRBJ1-1, with D perhaps TRBD1 (5 bases). Germline V CDR1 and CDR2: DFQATT, SNEGSKA (reference sequence). V was pared by 7 bases and J by 1 base, with 10 bases between. This CDR3 region has 12 residues.

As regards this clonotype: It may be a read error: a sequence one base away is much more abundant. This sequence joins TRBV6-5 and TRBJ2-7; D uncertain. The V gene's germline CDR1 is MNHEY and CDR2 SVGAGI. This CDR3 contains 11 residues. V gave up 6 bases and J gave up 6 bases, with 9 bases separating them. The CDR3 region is CASRITTEQYF. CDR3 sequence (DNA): TGTGCCAGCAGGATCACGACCGAGCAGTACTTC.